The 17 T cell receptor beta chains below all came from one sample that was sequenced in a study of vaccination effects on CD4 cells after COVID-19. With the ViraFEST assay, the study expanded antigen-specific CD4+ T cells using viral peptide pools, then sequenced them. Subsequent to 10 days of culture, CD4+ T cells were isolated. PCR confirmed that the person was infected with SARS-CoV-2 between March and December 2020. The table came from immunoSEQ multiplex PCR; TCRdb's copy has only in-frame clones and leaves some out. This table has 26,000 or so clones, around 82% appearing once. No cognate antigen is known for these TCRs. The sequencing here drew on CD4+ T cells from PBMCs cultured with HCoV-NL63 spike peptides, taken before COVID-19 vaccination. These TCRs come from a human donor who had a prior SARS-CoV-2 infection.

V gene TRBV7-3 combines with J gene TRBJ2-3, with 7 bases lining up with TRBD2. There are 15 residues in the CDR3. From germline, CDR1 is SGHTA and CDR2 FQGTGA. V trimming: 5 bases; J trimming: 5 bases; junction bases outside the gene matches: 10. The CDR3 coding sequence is TGTGCCAGCAGCCCGTCGCGGGGGTCTGTAGATACGCAGTATTTT. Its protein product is CASSPSRGSVDTQYF.

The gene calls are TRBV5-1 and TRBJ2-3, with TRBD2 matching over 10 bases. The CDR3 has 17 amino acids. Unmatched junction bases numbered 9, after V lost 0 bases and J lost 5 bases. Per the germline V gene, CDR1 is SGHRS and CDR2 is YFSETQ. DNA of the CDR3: TGCGCCAGCAGCTTGGCGCGGGGGACTAGCGCCGGAGATACGCAGTATTTT. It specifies CASSLARGTSAGDTQYF.

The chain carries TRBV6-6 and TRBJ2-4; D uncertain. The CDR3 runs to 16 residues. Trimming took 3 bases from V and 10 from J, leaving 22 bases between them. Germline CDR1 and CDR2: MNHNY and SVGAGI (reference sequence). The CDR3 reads CASSYSAVHSLLIQYF. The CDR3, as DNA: TGTGCCAGCAGTTATTCCGCTGTCCACTCGCTCCTGATTCAGTACTTC.

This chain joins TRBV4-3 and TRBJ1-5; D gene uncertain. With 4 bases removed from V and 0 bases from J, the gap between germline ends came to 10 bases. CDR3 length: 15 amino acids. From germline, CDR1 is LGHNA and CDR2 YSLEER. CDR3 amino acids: CASSPQPYSNQPQHF. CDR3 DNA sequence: TGCGCCAGCAGCCCGCAACCCTATAGCAATCAGCCCCAGCATTTT.

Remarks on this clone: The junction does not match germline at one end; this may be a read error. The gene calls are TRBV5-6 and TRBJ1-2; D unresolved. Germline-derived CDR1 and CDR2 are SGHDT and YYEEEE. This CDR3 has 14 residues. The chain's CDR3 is CASSLGSQDYGYTF. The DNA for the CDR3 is TGTGCCAGCAGTTTGGGCAGCCAAGACTATGGCTACACCTTC.

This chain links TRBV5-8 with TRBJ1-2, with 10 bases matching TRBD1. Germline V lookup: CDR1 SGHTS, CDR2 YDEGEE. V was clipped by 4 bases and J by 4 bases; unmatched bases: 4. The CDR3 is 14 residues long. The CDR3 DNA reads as TGTGCCAGCAGCAGGGACAGGGGAGGCTATGGCTACACCTTC. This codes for CASSRDRGGYGYTF.

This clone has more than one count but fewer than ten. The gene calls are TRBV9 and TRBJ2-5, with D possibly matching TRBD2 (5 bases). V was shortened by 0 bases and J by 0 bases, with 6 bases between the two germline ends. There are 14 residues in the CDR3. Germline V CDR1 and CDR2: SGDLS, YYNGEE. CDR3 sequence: CASSVATNQETQYF. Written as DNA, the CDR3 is TGTGCCAGCAGCGTAGCGACTAACCAAGAGACCCAGTACTTC.

The DNA for the CDR3 is TGTGCCAGCACCAATCCACCGGGGGCGGTAGAGACCCAGTACTTC. Translating it yields CASTNPPGAVETQYF. The chain combines TRBV7-6 with TRBJ2-5; D tentatively fits TRBD1 or TRBD2 (6 bases each). The CDR3 sequence is 15 residues long. The germline V and J ends were trimmed by 7 bases and 4 bases, with 19 bases remaining between them. Germline V gives CDR1 SGHVS, CDR2 FNYEAQ.

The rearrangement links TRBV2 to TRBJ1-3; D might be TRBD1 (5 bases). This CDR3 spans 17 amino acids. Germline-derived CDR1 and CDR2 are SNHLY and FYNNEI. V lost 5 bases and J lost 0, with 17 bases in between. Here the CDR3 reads CASSRAPGRNSGNTIYF. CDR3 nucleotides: TGTGCCAGCAGTCGAGCCCCGGGACGAAACTCTGGAAACACCATATATTTT.

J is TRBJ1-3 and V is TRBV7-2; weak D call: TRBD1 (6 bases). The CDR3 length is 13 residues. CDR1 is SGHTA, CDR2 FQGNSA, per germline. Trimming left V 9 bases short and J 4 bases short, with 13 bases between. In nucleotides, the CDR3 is TGTGCCAGTGTGGGGGGCGGGGGAAACACCATATATTTT. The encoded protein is CASVGGGGNTIYF.

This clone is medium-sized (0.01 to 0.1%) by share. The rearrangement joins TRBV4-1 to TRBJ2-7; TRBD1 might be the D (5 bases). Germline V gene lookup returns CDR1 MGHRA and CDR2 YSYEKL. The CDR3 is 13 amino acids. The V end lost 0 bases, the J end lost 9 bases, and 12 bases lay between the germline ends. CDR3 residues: CASSQDQGMVQYF. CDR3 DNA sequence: TGCGCCAGCAGCCAAGATCAGGGAATGGTGCAGTACTTC.

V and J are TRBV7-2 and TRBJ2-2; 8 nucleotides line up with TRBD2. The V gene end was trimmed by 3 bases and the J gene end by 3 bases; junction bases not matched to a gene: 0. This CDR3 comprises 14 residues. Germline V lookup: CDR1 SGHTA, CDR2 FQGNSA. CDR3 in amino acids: CASSFSGDTGELFF. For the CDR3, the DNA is TGTGCCAGCAGCTTTAGCGGGGACACCGGGGAGCTGTTTTTT.

This CDR3 reads CATQSGVAPWDEQFF. Here the CDR3 DNA reads TGTGCCACCCAGAGCGGGGTGGCGCCCTGGGATGAGCAGTTCTTC. The chain employs TRBV24-1 and TRBJ2-1, with 7 bases lining up with TRBD2. In germline, CDR1 is KGHDR, CDR2 SFDVKD. The trim removed 9 bases at V and 8 bases at J, leaving 15 bases unmatched. CDR3 size: 15 residues.

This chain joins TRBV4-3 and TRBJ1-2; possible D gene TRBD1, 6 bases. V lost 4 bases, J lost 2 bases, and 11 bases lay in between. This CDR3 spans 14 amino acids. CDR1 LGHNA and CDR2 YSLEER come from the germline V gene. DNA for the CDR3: TGCGCCAGCAGCCCTACAGGGACAAACTATGGCTACACCTTC. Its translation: CASSPTGTNYGYTF.

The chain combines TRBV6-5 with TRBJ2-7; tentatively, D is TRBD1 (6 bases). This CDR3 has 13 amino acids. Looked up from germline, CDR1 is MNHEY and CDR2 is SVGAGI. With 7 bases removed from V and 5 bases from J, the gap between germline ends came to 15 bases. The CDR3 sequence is CASNPRGVDEQYF. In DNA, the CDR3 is TGTGCCAGCAATCCCAGGGGTGTGGACGAGCAGTACTTC.

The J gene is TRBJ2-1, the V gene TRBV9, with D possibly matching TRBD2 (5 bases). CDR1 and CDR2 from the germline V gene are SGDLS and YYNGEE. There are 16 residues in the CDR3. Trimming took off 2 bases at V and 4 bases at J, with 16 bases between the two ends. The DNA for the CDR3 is TGTGCCAGCAGCGTTAGTTCGGCTGGCGGGTACAATGAGCAGTTCTTC. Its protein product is CASSVSSAGGYNEQFF.

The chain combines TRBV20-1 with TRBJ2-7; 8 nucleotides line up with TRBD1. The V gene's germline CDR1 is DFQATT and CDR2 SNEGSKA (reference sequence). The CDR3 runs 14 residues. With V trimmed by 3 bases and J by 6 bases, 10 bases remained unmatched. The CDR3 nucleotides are TGCAGTGCTAGTTTGGGAACAGGGGGGCGCGAGCAGTACTTC. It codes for CSASLGTGGREQYF.